Below, 30 T cell receptor beta chains from the same sample are listed, as sequenced in a study of untreated major depressive disorder. No antigens are known for them. Study-wide results and limits: Depressed patients' CD4+ T cells carried increased TRBV05-01 (Vbeta 5.1) usage versus control CD4+ T cells.

The method was immunoSEQ multiplex PCR; TCRdb's version includes in-frame clones alone and lacks a portion of them. The sample shows about 27,000 clones, approximately 90% of them seen only once. Specimen: CD4+ T cells from PBMCs. Receptor source: a woman between 25 and 40 years old with major depressive disorder.

This sequence joins TRBV5-4 and TRBJ2-5; D unclear. The CDR3 sequence is 14 residues long. Germline-derived CDR1 and CDR2 are SGHNT and YYREEE (reference sequence). V was pared by 1 base and J by 4 bases, with 11 bases between. The CDR3 bases are TGTGCCAGCAGCTTGTTACAGTCAGGAGAGACCCAGTACTTC. Residues: CASSLLQSGETQYF.

The gene calls are TRBV5-8 and TRBJ1-5, with D possibly TRBD1 on 6 matching bases. Germline V CDR1 and CDR2: SGHTS, YDEGEE. Trimming left V 0 bases short and J 0 bases short, with 10 bases between. The length of the CDR3 is 16 residues. CDR3 nucleotides: TGTGCCAGCAGCTTGGAGCAGGGGTCTAGCAATCAGCCCCAGCATTTT. Translation: CASSLEQGSSNQPQHF.

The chain has TRBV7-3 and TRBJ2-2; 12 bases map to TRBD2. J lost 4 bases, V lost 3 bases, and 3 bases had no gene match. The CDR3 consists of 16 residues. CDR1 is SGHTA, CDR2 FQGTGA, per germline. In DNA form, the CDR3 reads TGTGCCAGCAGCTTGACTAGCGGGGGTGGCACCGGGGAGCTGTTTTTT. Translation gives CASSLTSGGGTGELFF.

The chain recombines TRBV6-1 with TRBJ2-1; TRBD1 might be the D (6 bases). The CDR3 runs 15 residues. With 3 bases removed from V and 8 bases from J, the gap between germline ends came to 17 bases. Germline V gene lookup returns CDR1 MNHNS and CDR2 SASEGT. The DNA of the CDR3 is TGTGCCAGCAGTGAGACCGGGACAAAGGCATATGAGCAGTTCTTC. It is translated as CASSETGTKAYEQFF.

J is TRBJ1-5 and V is TRBV6-1, with D tentatively TRBD1 (6 bases). Germline CDR1 and CDR2: MNHNS and SASEGT. The CDR3 has 14 residues. V was shortened by 4 bases and J by 2 bases, with 9 bases between the two germline ends. The CDR3 DNA sequence: TGTGCCAGCAGTGGCCGGACAGGCAATCAGCCCCAGCATTTT. This translates into CASSGRTGNQPQHF.

This clone has a handful of counts. V and J are TRBV7-2 and TRBJ1-5, with 8 positions matching TRBD1. The V and J ends lost 1 base and 3 bases, in that order; junction bases with no gene match: 8. Germline V gene data show CDR1 as SGHTA and CDR2 as FQGNSA. The CDR3 has 17 residues. The CDR3 protein is CASSLGGTGTLNQPQHF. DNA of the CDR3: TGTGCCAGCAGCTTAGGGGGGACAGGAACGCTCAATCAGCCCCAGCATTTT.

The gene calls are TRBV6-1 and TRBJ2-2; 8 nucleotides line up with TRBD1. The CDR3 consists of 14 residues. The germline gives CDR1 MNHNS, CDR2 SASEGT. V lost 4 bases, J lost 7 bases, and 5 bases stayed unmatched. Here the CDR3 reads CASSARQGSGELFF. The CDR3 region has the DNA TGTGCCAGCAGTGCCAGACAGGGGAGCGGGGAGCTGTTTTTT.

This clone has just one count. The CDR3 DNA reads as TGTGCCAGCAGTTTGGCCGGGACTGAAGCTTTCTTT. This translates into CASSLAGTEAFF. This rearrangement joins TRBV6-6 to TRBJ1-1; D remains unclear. Germline CDR1 and CDR2: MNHNY and SVGAGI (reference sequence). Trimming left V 4 bases short and J 5 bases short, with 8 bases between. This CDR3 contains 12 residues.

The rearrangement uses TRBV28 and TRBJ2-3; D is unresolved. The V end was cut by 6 bases, the J end by 4 bases, with 5 bases between. Looked up from germline, CDR1 is MDHEN and CDR2 is SYDVKM. The CDR3 runs to 11 residues. CDR3 in amino acids: CASRNSDTQYF. CDR3 bases: TGTGCCAGCAGAAATTCAGATACGCAGTATTTT.

J is TRBJ1-3 and V is TRBV18; 7 bases fit TRBD1. CDR3 length equals 15 residues. J lost 1 base, V lost 3 bases, and 3 bases had no gene match. Looked up from germline, CDR1 is KGHSH and CDR2 is LQKENI. CDR3 residues: CASSPATGSGNTIYF. The CDR3 nucleotides are TGTGCCAGCTCACCGGCGACAGGGTCTGGAAACACCATATATTTT.

This rearrangement joins TRBV11-3 to TRBJ2-1; 11 positions agree with TRBD2. Trimming cost V 5 bases and J 5 bases; bases outside gene matches: 2. In germline, CDR1 is SGHNT, CDR2 YENEEA. CDR3 length: 14 amino acids. This CDR3 is CASSLAGGNNEQFF. The CDR3, as DNA: TGTGCCAGCAGCCTAGCGGGGGGAAACAATGAGCAGTTCTTC.

The rearrangement joins TRBV5-1 to TRBJ1-4, with D maybe TRBD1 (5 bases). Between the trimmed V and J ends, which lost 0 bases and 8 bases, there was a span of 14 bases. Germline V lookup: CDR1 SGHRS, CDR2 YFSETQ. The CDR3 contains 15 residues. The CDR3 reads CASSLAPGSGEKLFF. As DNA, the CDR3 is TGCGCCAGCAGCTTGGCCCCAGGGTCCGGCGAAAAACTGTTTTTT.

The chain uses TRBV18 and TRBJ1-5, with a weak D call TRBD1 (5 bases). Per the germline V gene, CDR1 is KGHSH and CDR2 is LQKENI. V lost 6 bases and J lost 1, with 7 bases in between. The CDR3 extends over 13 amino acids. DNA of the CDR3: TGTGCCAGCTCCCAGGGCAGCAATCAGCCCCAGCATTTT. It yields the protein CASSQGSNQPQHF.

In its sample, this clone was seen a few times. The chain combines TRBV5-1 with TRBJ1-1, with D possibly being TRBD1 (6 bases). CDR1 is SGHRS and CDR2 is YFSETQ in the germline V gene. This CDR3 contains 14 residues. V was pared by 4 bases and J by 2 bases, with 12 bases between. CDR3: CASSVDSRNTEAFF. CDR3 DNA sequence: TGCGCCAGCAGCGTGGACAGCCGAAACACTGAAGCTTTCTTT.

The chain has TRBV4-1 and TRBJ2-5, with D possibly being TRBD2 (5 bases). This CDR3 comprises 15 residues. Trimming took 0 bases from V and 1 from J, leaving 9 bases between them. Germline lookup yields CDR1 MGHRA and CDR2 YSYEKL. CDR3 protein: CASSQEERVQETQYF. CDR3 in DNA: TGCGCCAGCAGCCAAGAAGAGAGGGTCCAAGAGACCCAGTACTTC.

This chain links TRBV28 with TRBJ2-4, with D maybe TRBD2 (6 bases). Trimming removed 5 bases from V and 2 bases from J, with 16 bases in between. The CDR3 runs to 16 residues. CDR1 is MDHEN and CDR2 is SYDVKM in the germline V gene. The CDR3 reads CASSHTRDLTKNIQYF. CDR3 sequence (DNA): TGTGCCAGCAGTCACACCCGGGACTTAACCAAAAACATTCAGTACTTC.

V gene TRBV29-1 combines with J gene TRBJ2-1; the match to TRBD2 covers 7 bases. Per germline, CDR1 SQVTM and CDR2 ANQGSEA. The CDR3 runs to 13 residues. V shed 8 bases, J shed 2 bases, and the junction held 6 bases outside the gene matches. The CDR3 DNA reads as TGCAGCTCTTGGGGGGGGGCCTACAATGAGCAGTTCTTC. It translates to CSSWGGAYNEQFF.

The rearrangement links TRBV5-4 to TRBJ1-6, with D possibly matching TRBD1 (6 bases). CDR3 length: 14 residues. V dropped 0 bases and J dropped 9 bases, with 10 bases sitting between them. The germline gives CDR1 SGHNT, CDR2 YYREEE (reference sequence). The CDR3 DNA follows: TGTGCCAGCAGCTTGGACAGGGATGGTTCACCCCTCCACTTT. This encodes CASSLDRDGSPLHF.

This chain connects TRBV13 to TRBJ2-1; 7 positions agree with TRBD2. Germline CDR1 reads PRHDT; CDR2 reads FYEKMQ (reference sequence). V lost 3 bases, J lost 5 bases, and 7 bases stayed unmatched. The CDR3 is 15 amino acids. CDR3 sequence (DNA): TGTGCCAGCAGCTTGTGGTGGGAGGGGAACAATGAGCAGTTCTTC. Translating it yields CASSLWWEGNNEQFF. The full variable domain, rest sourced from reference TRBV13 and TRBJ2-1, is AAGVIQSPRHLIKEKRETATLKCYPIPRHDTVYWYQQGPGQDPQFLISFYEKMQSDKGSIPDRFSAQQFSDYHSELNMSSLELGDSALYFCASSLWWEGNNEQFFGPGTRLTVL.

The rearrangement joins TRBV7-2 to TRBJ2-2; 8 nucleotides agree with TRBD2. This CDR3 is built from 14 residues. V shed 3 bases, J shed 5 bases, and the junction held 2 bases outside the gene matches. Germline CDR1 is SGHTA and CDR2 is FQGNSA. This CDR3 reads CASSLKRGTGELFF. CDR3 bases: TGTGCCAGCAGCTTGAAGCGGGGGACCGGGGAGCTGTTTTTT.

This clone has a single count. The V gene is TRBV6-1, the J gene TRBJ1-2; D remains unclear. The V end was cut by 2 bases, the J end by 3 bases, with 4 bases between. The CDR3 loop spans 12 amino acids. Looked up from germline, CDR1 is MNHNS and CDR2 is SASEGT. Here the CDR3 DNA reads TGTGCCAGCAGTGAAACGGACTATGGCTACACCTTC. Protein product: CASSETDYGYTF.

This sequence joins TRBV5-4 and TRBJ2-7, with D possibly TRBD2 on 6 matching bases. With 1 base removed from V and 10 bases from J, the gap between germline ends came to 9 bases. Germline V gene lookup returns CDR1 SGHNT and CDR2 YYREEE (reference sequence). This CDR3 has 11 residues. The CDR3 nucleotides read TGTGCCAGCAGCTTGACGGGGGATCAGTACTTC. It is translated as CASSLTGDQYF.

This chain joins TRBV2 and TRBJ2-3, with D possibly being TRBD2 (6 bases). The CDR3 has 14 residues. CDR1 is SNHLY, CDR2 FYNNEI, per germline. Trimming stripped 3 bases from V and 5 bases from J, with 12 bases between. CDR3 nucleotides: TGTGCCAGCAGTGACTCCCCCGGGAGAGATACGCAGTATTTT. It is translated as CASSDSPGRDTQYF.

The chain is built from TRBV5-6 and TRBJ1-3; D is ambiguous. Germline-derived CDR1 and CDR2 are SGHDT and YYEEEE. V was shortened by 2 bases and J by 0 bases, with 6 bases between the two germline ends. The CDR3 runs 14 residues. The DNA of the CDR3 is TGTGCCAGCAGCTTAAGGGTCTCTGGAAACACCATATATTTT. This translates into CASSLRVSGNTIYF.

The chain carries TRBV5-4 and TRBJ2-3; no definite D call. The CDR3 runs 14 residues. Germline CDR1 reads SGHNT; CDR2 reads YYREEE (reference sequence). Trimming shortened V by 6 bases and J by 2 bases, and 13 bases separated the two germline ends. The CDR3 nucleotides read TGTGCCAGCAACTCTGGGTGGGCCACAGATACGCAGTATTTT. It specifies CASNSGWATDTQYF.

J is TRBJ2-1 and V is TRBV5-4; 10 bases fit TRBD2. This CDR3 comprises 17 residues. J gave up 7 bases and V 3 bases, and 13 bases lay outside the gene matches. Germline CDR1 is SGHNT and CDR2 is YYREEE (reference sequence). The CDR3 is CASSSSPSSGSWNEQFF. The CDR3 DNA reads as TGTGCCAGCAGCTCCAGCCCTTCTAGCGGGAGTTGGAATGAGCAGTTCTTC.

The count of this clone is one. This chain's CDR3 is CASSLVWPPNQPQHF. DNA for the CDR3: TGTGCCAGCAGCTTAGTATGGCCTCCCAATCAGCCCCAGCATTTT. This chain joins TRBV7-8 and TRBJ1-5; no firm D call. With 1 base removed from V and 3 bases from J, the gap between germline ends came to 10 bases. Germline V CDR1 and CDR2: SGHVS, FQNEAQ. This CDR3 spans 15 amino acids. Supplemented by reference TRBV7-8 and TRBJ1-5, the full variable domain reads GAGVSQSPRYKVAKRGQDVALRCDPISGHVSLFWYQQALGQGPEFLTYFQNEAQLDKSGLPSDRFFAERPEGSVSTLKIQRTQQEDSAVYLCASSLVWPPNQPQHFGDGTRLSIL.

The V and J genes are TRBV2 and TRBJ2-1; 10 bases map to TRBD2. Per the germline V gene, CDR1 is SNHLY and CDR2 is FYNNEI. The V gene end was trimmed by 1 base and the J gene end by 6 bases; junction bases not matched to a gene: 9. The CDR3 runs to 17 residues. CDR3 sequence reads: CASSEVPLTSGSNEQFF. Written as DNA, the CDR3 is TGTGCCAGCAGTGAAGTCCCGTTGACTAGCGGGTCCAATGAGCAGTTCTTC.

This chain links TRBV7-9 with TRBJ1-4; 9 bases are a match to TRBD1. In germline, CDR1 is SEHNR, CDR2 FQNEAQ (reference sequence). After removal of 5 bases from V and 5 bases from J, the junction contained 6 bases not matched to a gene. The CDR3 consists of 15 residues. CDR3 protein: CASSQTGTGNEKLFF. The CDR3 DNA follows: TGTGCCAGCAGCCAAACAGGGACAGGGAATGAAAAACTGTTTTTT.

The J gene is TRBJ2-7, the V gene TRBV4-3; D unclear. This CDR3 region has 16 residues. With 2 bases removed from V and 2 bases from J, the gap between germline ends came to 16 bases. In germline, CDR1 is LGHNA, CDR2 YSLEER. The CDR3 loop is CASSQNYNRVTYEQYF. For the CDR3, the DNA is TGCGCCAGCAGCCAAAATTACAACAGAGTTACCTACGAGCAGTACTTC.